The rows below give T cell receptor beta chains drawn from one sample of a study of blood T cell repertoires in COVID-19. Using immunoSEQ multiplex PCR, the repertoire was profiled, and TCRdb retains in-frame clones only, with some absent. Here the sample spans 55,000 to 75,000 clones, around nine tenths being singletons. What was sequenced was peripheral blood. These receptors were obtained from a human donor with active COVID-19. The donor label of this sample is uncertain. Each CDR3 is given with its conserved first and last residue. D genes are given only for firm matches.

d_gene: TRBD2; j_gene: TRBJ2-2; v_gene: TRBV4-3; CDR3aa: CASSQLAGGPGTGELFF; CDR3nt: TGCGCCAGCAGCCAATTAGCGGGAGGGCCGGGCACCGGGGAGCTGTTTTTT
d_gene: TRBD1; j_gene: TRBJ1-2; v_gene: TRBV29-1; CDR3aa: CSVESVDRGYGYTF; CDR3nt: TGCAGCGTTGAGTCGGTGGACAGGGGCTATGGCTACACCTTC
d_gene: TRBD2; j_gene: TRBJ2-1; v_gene: TRBV6-5; CDR3aa: CASSLLAGPVREQFF; CDR3nt: TGTGCCAGCAGTTTGCTAGCGGGACCCGTCAGAGAGCAGTTCTTC
d_gene: TRBD2; j_gene: TRBJ2-2; v_gene: TRBV28; CDR3aa: CASSPLASGSHGELFF; CDR3nt: TGTGCCAGCAGCCCTTTGGCTAGCGGGAGCCACGGGGAGCTGTTTTTT
d_gene: TRBD2; j_gene: TRBJ2-7; v_gene: TRBV9; CDR3aa: CASSVDDGRAGEQYF; CDR3nt: TGTGCCAGCAGCGTAGATGACGGGAGGGCCGGCGAGCAGTACTTC
d_gene: .; j_gene: TRBJ2-7; v_gene: TRBV6-5; CDR3aa: CASSLPGKDEQYF; CDR3nt: TGTGCCAGCAGCCTCCCGGGGAAGGACGAGCAGTACTTC
d_gene: .; j_gene: TRBJ1-1; v_gene: TRBV4-1; CDR3aa: CASSQEGLDTEAFF; CDR3nt: TGCGCCAGCAGCCAAGAGGGACTAGACACTGAAGCTTTCTTT
d_gene: .; j_gene: TRBJ2-1; v_gene: TRBV4-1; CDR3aa: CASSQDLANHYNEQFF; CDR3nt: TGCGCCAGCAGCCAGGATCTAGCAAATCACTACAATGAGCAGTTCTTC
d_gene: TRBD1; j_gene: TRBJ2-3; v_gene: TRBV7-8; CDR3aa: CASSSDRGSTDTQYF; CDR3nt: TGTGCCAGCAGCTCGGACAGGGGTAGTACAGATACGCAGTATTTT
d_gene: .; j_gene: TRBJ1-5; v_gene: TRBV7-9; CDR3aa: CASSSKGGGPVRSNQPQHF; CDR3nt: TGTGCCAGCAGCTCCAAGGGGGGGGGCCCGGTCCGTAGCAATCAGCCCCAGCATTTT
d_gene: TRBD1; j_gene: TRBJ1-5; v_gene: TRBV6-5; CDR3aa: CASRRTGTGNQPQHF; CDR3nt: TGTGCCAGCAGAAGGACAGGGACAGGCAATCAGCCCCAGCATTTT
d_gene: .; j_gene: TRBJ2-7; v_gene: TRBV6-5; CDR3aa: CASSYGGAAYEQYF; CDR3nt: TGTGCCAGCAGTTACGGCGGTGCCGCCTACGAGCAGTACTTC
d_gene: TRBD1; j_gene: TRBJ1-2; v_gene: TRBV5-1; CDR3aa: CASSLEGAGYYGYTF; CDR3nt: TGCGCCAGCAGCTTGGAGGGGGCGGGGTACTATGGCTACACCTTC
d_gene: .; j_gene: TRBJ2-7; v_gene: TRBV5-6; CDR3aa: CASSRRRNEQYF; CDR3nt: TGTGCCAGCAGCCGGCGGCGAAACGAGCAGTACTTC